This T cell receptor (beta chain) is from a study of cytomegalovirus exposure and HLA in healthy donors (dated by TCRdb to 2015 to 2018). At the level of the whole study: In an earlier analysis of around 540 of the donors, around 300 Gb of sequence data and some 120 million unique TCR beta sequences from about 180 million T cells were reported. Typing coverage differed by locus: A, B, C, DRB1 and DQB1 were typed in about 620-640 donors, DQA1 in about 560, DPA1 in 606, and DPB1 in approximately 450. On average, around 240,000 unique TCR beta nucleotide sequences were sequenced per donor among a few hundred genotyped donors of the cohort, with roughly 18% of those sequences being non-productive. A later genetic analysis took genome-wide SNP genotypes for about 60% of the roughly 670 donors and used that subset as a discovery cohort. To decide whether each TCR beta V gene segment behaved as functional or pseudogenic, an earlier analysis of approximately 620 of the donors relied on high-throughput TCR beta sequencing. Besides the first cohort of approximately 670 subjects, a separate validation cohort made up of 120 or so different subjects was used. Donor age, sex, ethnicity and CMV serostatus were collected together with the repertoire data. Roughly 5 DR-DQ haplotypes were handled as single units for association and clustering, since linkage in the cohort was strong. Among the approximately 400 genotyped donors, around 81% belonged to the genetic ancestry cluster associated with self-reported Caucasian donors. High-throughput TCR immunosequencing, statistical association of individual TCRs with disease status, and machine learning were combined to predict cytomegalovirus infection status. The study aimed to test whether cataloging public T cell receptors could reveal signatures of past pathogen exposure. The study used immunosequencing to profile the T cell repertoires of 600 to 850 subjects and linked those repertoires to cytomegalovirus serostatus. About 320 gigabases of sequencing data and 80 million or so unique TCR sequences were included in an early release covering around 650 HLA-typed donors. HLA typing covered class I and class II loci at four-digit resolution. All discovery cohort repertoires had been generated using a single sequencing platform. In the later analysis, no new phenotypic data were used to find candidate immune exposures; instead, reliance was placed on TCR beta sequences and their occurrence across donors. A later analysis re-analyzed previously published TCR beta repertoires from 600 to 850 donors and added high-resolution HLA genotyping to study TCR occurrence patterns. Paper-wide results and their limitations: It was suggested by the authors that the approach could potentially be generalized to other disease states and immunological phenotypes. In the study, around 150 TCR beta chains were listed as associated with cytomegalovirus. Linkage disequilibrium might explain the correlated functional status among segregating V segments, but an unknown experimental factor could not be ruled out. Several of the top co-occurrence clusters appeared to be linked to parvovirus B19, influenza, CMV and Epstein-Barr virus, according to a later analysis. An earlier analysis of several hundred of the donors showed that most TCR beta V segments appeared in productive rearrangements either about 87% or about 30% of the time, which broadly matched IMGT annotations. A cluster of highly shared sequence variants was judged likely to be a technical artifact of the sequencing pipeline. In both the original and validation cohorts, the classifier was reported to diagnose cytomegalovirus status with high specificity and sensitivity. Because counts were too low, roughly 17 rarely observed V segments, including chromosome 9 orphons, were left out of the earlier analysis of approximately 580 of the donors. According to a later genetic analysis, donors in an Asian-associated ancestry cluster had fewer N-insertions in productive TCRs than the approximately 670-donor mean. While some public TCRs were present in many individuals, most TCR sequences turned up only very rarely across donors. Some IMGT-functional V segments, including TRBV6-2 and TRBV6-3, could not be told apart with the 87-base-pair reads, so those segments were excluded. The presence/absence analyses assumed that sequencing depth was roughly uniform across donors, and that assumption may not be true. In this cohort, only TCR beta chains were sequenced, and detectable features were limited by the absence of alpha or paired-chain data. Because HLA typing was unavailable for some donors at each locus, only the typed subset was used in association tests. When HLA alleles, especially DR and DQ, strongly co-occurred, attributing TCR associations to individual alleles was difficult. According to a later analysis, most CMV-associated TCR beta chains appeared to be HLA-restricted, and the HLA associations seemed to be driven largely by CMV exposure. A later analysis associated about 17,000 TCR beta sequences with specific HLA alleles at a false discovery rate of 0.05. A further reported finding was that TCR beta sequences accurately predicted the HLA-A and HLA-B alleles for most subjects in the first cohort. An association between a missense DCLRE1C variant and V-gene and J-gene trimming of TCR beta chains was found in a later genetic analysis and replicated in an independent cohort. According to a later analysis, TCR association rates differed among HLA loci, with DRB1 alleles showing the most associated TCRs and HLA-C alleles showing the fewest. In vitro tests confirmed that a few of the cytomegalovirus-associated TCR beta chains recognize cytomegalovirus antigens. CMV serostatus was the only immune exposure information available for the cohort. In a later analysis, HLA-associated TCR beta chains were found to be more clonally expanded and to have lower generation probabilities than equally common non-associated chains.

This clone turned up a few times. Its antigen specificity is not known. Base-call qualities are not available, and no considerably larger clone is one nucleotide away. The cohort comprised several hundred healthy bone marrow donors. At the time of sampling, every cohort member was nominally healthy, though immune exposures that went unrecorded were likely present. The donor was CMV seronegative and belonged to the group of approximately 320 seronegative cohort members. A peripheral blood sample was collected from each donor, and TCR beta sequencing was performed on peripheral blood mononuclear cells. Genomic DNA was extracted from the blood cell samples with the Qiagen DNeasy Blood Extraction Kit. Library prep was done by the immunoSEQ multiplex PCR assay. For the multiplex PCR, a mixture combining 60 forward primers for TCR Vbeta segments and 13 reverse primers for TCR Jbeta segments was used. The CDR3 region of rearranged TCR beta genes was amplified from genomic DNA with a multiplex PCR assay. Amplified TCR beta libraries were sequenced as 87-base-pair reads on the Illumina HiSeq System. In the paper's pipeline: A later analysis tallied roughly 76 million unique TCR beta chains across the 650 to 750 repertoires, and approximately 12 million of those chains were shared by two or more donors. A nearest-neighbor algorithm error-corrected the raw reads and collapsed the reads into unique sequences, merging closely related sequences to remove PCR and sequencing errors. Alignment of CDR3 sequences to IMGT reference sequences was used to assign V, D and J gene segments. For a sequence to be retained, a match of at least six nucleotides to both a V gene segment and a J gene segment was required. Rearrangements were classified as productive when the CDR3 lacked stop codons and remained in frame with V and J, and all other rearrangements were classified as non-productive. CDR3 was defined according to IMGT convention as the region running from the second conserved V-encoded cysteine to the conserved J-encoded phenylalanine. In an earlier analysis of more than 550 of the donors, sequences lacking an unambiguous match to a single V gene segment were excluded. An earlier analysis of a few hundred of the donors called V segments functional above 56.7% productive rearrangements and segregating when the between-donor standard deviation exceeded 5%. A statistical classification framework was built for diagnosing cytomegalovirus status from the catalog of TCR beta chain sequences. V and J gene assignment, in a later analysis, came from comparing TCR nucleotide sequences with IMGT/GENE-DB human TR gene sequences. The TCRdist pipeline was used in a later analysis to assign CDR3 sequences and most-parsimonious VDJ recombination scenarios. A later analysis defined each TCR beta chain by its CDR3 amino acid sequence plus V-gene family, and excluded reads lacking a unique V-gene family. In a later analysis, 450 to 600 highly shared, low-generation-probability nucleotide sequences were removed to address suspected cross-contamination and a sequencing artifact. In a later analysis, a clonal expansion index was calculated for each public chain from normalized within-repertoire ranks of inferred template counts. In a later analysis, generation probabilities were computed with a VDJ recombination model fitted to out-of-frame rearrangements, and the resulting probabilities were checked against IGoR. A later analysis scored TCR-TCR, TCR-HLA and TCR-CMV co-occurrence with hypergeometric tests, applying a repertoire-size bias correction to TCR pairs. To estimate false discovery rates, a later analysis permuted the HLA or CMV assignments 20 times. In a later analysis, co-occurring TCRs were grouped using DBSCAN, and TCRdist sequence similarity was added for clustering within HLA-allele-positive subsets. Co-occurrence clustering excluded repertoires with fewer than 30,000 or more than 120,000 public chains, plus five with anomalous nucleotide sharing. Entries here come from immuneACCESS through TCRdb and include only in-frame sequences with V and J called. Some clones fail to appear in such tables; in the studies checked, an unresolved V gene covers under half of the shortfall, and the cause of the remainder is unknown. The DNA was the basis for D and trimming; V, J and clone size are from that table. The sample yields under 150,000 clones; 64% were counted once. Less than 3% of the sample is taken by the ten largest.

From the cysteine through the phenylalanine, the CDR3 covers 17 amino acids. The only DNA kept is the CDR3, 51 bases in frame from the first base. The germline V gene provides CDR1 SGHTS and CDR2 YDEGEE. V lost 4 bases and J lost 1 base, and the count of bases not matched to a germline gene is 13. The chain links TRBV5-8 with TRBJ1-2; 7 of the junction bases match TRBD1. The sample was PBMCs. This clonotype was sampled from a woman in her thirties or forties in good health and CMV-seronegative. The CDR3 protein is CASSPRIPGQHNYGYTF. The base sequence is TGTGCCAGCAGCCCCAGAATACCGGGACAGCATAACTATGGCTACACCTTC. Where the CDR3 stops, the reference TRBV5-8 and TRBJ1-2 genes take over; the full variable domain is EAGVTQSPTHLIKTRGQQATLRCSPISGHTSVYWYQQALGLGLQFLLWYDEGEERNRGNFPPRFSGRQFPNYSSELNVNALELEDSALYLCASSPRIPGQHNYGYTFGSGTRLTVV.